This record covers a single T cell receptor (beta chain). Its antigen specificity is not known. It has no much larger one-base neighbor in the sample; base qualities were not kept. Spanning cysteine to phenylalanine, the CDR3 consists of 15 amino acids. Of all the DNA, just the CDR3 is kept, 45 bases in frame from base 1. Unmatched junction bases come to 8, with V trimmed by 5 bases and J by 8 bases. CDR1 and CDR2 are read off the germline V gene as KGHSH and LQKENI. The data were obtained in a study of blood T cell repertoires in COVID-19 (TCRdb year 2020). Broadly, across the study: Samples from collaborators originated in the United States, Italy and Spain and spanned both the acute and convalescent phases of COVID-19. The prospective study material was composed of cDNA or gDNA derived from T cells, B-cell-depleted T cells, or PBMCs. The dataset comprised deeply sampled blood TCRbeta repertoires from subjects exposed to, actively infected with, or recovered from COVID-19. The repertoires were released in a freely available public database meant as a resource for research on the immune response to SARS-CoV-2. Samples came from the ongoing ImmuneRACE study (first 160 participants) plus 1,254 subjects from 6 global collaborators. Nearly every sample came with metadata listing a de-identified subject ID, COVID-19 status, age in years and sex. Where available, HLA class I and class II types were taken from metadata supplied by the sample provider and were not determined by assay-based typing. Study-level results and caveats: The amount of clinical and demographic metadata varied by source and participant and was provided uncurated.

Collaborating institutions collected whole blood in K2EDTA tubes following their own protocols. Collaborator samples were shipped for TCRbeta analysis as frozen whole blood, isolated PBMCs, or DNA extracted from either sample type. The immunoSEQ Assay, a bias-controlled multiplex PCR, was used to amplify TCRbeta CDR3 regions from genomic DNA. As for how the authors treated the data: Nucleated cell counts per sample were estimated from amplification of reference gene primers within the assay. Sequence reads were collapsed and filtered to measure the absolute abundance of every unique TCRbeta CDR3 rearrangement. Productive Simpson clonality was computed per sample as the square root of Simpson's diversity index over productive rearrangements. The table was pulled from immuneACCESS by TCRdb, which kept in-frame rearrangements only. Such tables lose some clones; where checked, under half of the loss comes from unresolved V genes, and the rest has no known cause. V and J calls plus clone size are reproduced from that table; the DNA served to infer D and trimming. For this sample the table gives under 450,000 clones, of which more than 75% were detected only once. Around 1% of the sample lies in the top ten.

The receptor comes from a human donor with acute or convalescent COVID-19. The donor label of this sample is uncertain. The chain is encoded by TRBV18 joined to TRBJ2-4; the junction holds 11 bases that match TRBD1. Source material: peripheral blood. The CDR3 region has the sequence CASSKDRGRVDIQYF. The DNA is TGTGCCAGCTCAAAGGACAGGGGGCGAGTCGACATTCAGTACTTC. When the CDR3 is completed using the reference TRBV18 and TRBJ2-4 genes on either side, the full variable domain is NAGVMQNPRHLVRRRGQEARLRCSPMKGHSHVYWYRQLPEEGLKFMVYLQKENIIDESGMPKERFSAEFPKEGPSILRIQQVVRGDSAAYFCASSKDRGRVDIQYFGAGTRLSVL.